Listed here are 20 T cell receptor beta chains from one sample, sequenced in a study of blood T cell repertoires in COVID-19. The protocol was immunoSEQ multiplex PCR, while the TCRdb copy is restricted to in-frame clones and leaves out a portion. This table holds about 170,000 clones, approximately 84% found once. Sample: peripheral blood. The receptors here all came from a woman at least 80 years old with COVID-19, enrolled during active disease.

The chain links TRBV18 to TRBJ1-1, with D perhaps matching TRBD1 (6 bases). Trimming removed 2 bases from V and 5 bases from J, with 12 bases in between. Looked up from germline, CDR1 is KGHSH and CDR2 is LQKENI. The CDR3 spans 14 residues. This CDR3 reads CASSPLVGGTEAFF. CDR3 DNA sequence: TGTGCCAGCTCACCATTAGTAGGGGGAACTGAAGCTTTCTTT.

The chain joins TRBV6-5 to TRBJ1-3; D may be TRBD1 (5 bases). The CDR3 runs to 15 residues. Germline CDR1 reads MNHEY; CDR2 reads SVGAGI. With 4 bases removed from V and 0 bases from J, the gap between germline ends came to 10 bases. The DNA of the CDR3 is TGTGCCAGCAGTTCGACAGCCAGCTCTGGAAACACCATATATTTT. Translating gives CASSSTASSGNTIYF.

The chain joins TRBV30 to TRBJ1-3, with no clear D. There are 14 residues in the CDR3. Germline V gene lookup returns CDR1 GTSNPN and CDR2 SVGIG (reference sequence). V lost 1 base, J lost 3 bases, and 10 bases lay in between. CDR3 sequence (DNA): TGTGCCTGGAGTGGACTTATACTTGGAAACACCATATATTTT. Translated: CAWSGLILGNTIYF. Using reference TRBV30 and TRBJ1-3 for the parts outside the CDR3, the full variable domain is SQTIHQWPATLVQPVGSPLSLECTVEGTSNPNLYWYRQAAGRGLQLLFYSVGIGQISSEVPQNLSASRPQDRQFILSSKKLLLSDSGFYLCAWSGLILGNTIYFGEGSWLTVV.

The gene calls are TRBV6-6 and TRBJ2-3, with 8 nucleotides matching TRBD1. Per germline, CDR1 MNHNY and CDR2 SVGAGI (reference sequence). With 6 bases clipped from V and 4 bases from J, the junction kept 12 bases outside the gene matches. The CDR3 runs 16 residues. CDR3 sequence reads: CASRPTQGAGADTQYF. The CDR3, as DNA: TGTGCCAGCAGGCCTACTCAGGGGGCGGGCGCAGATACGCAGTATTTT.

The CDR3 bases are TGTGCCAGCAGCCAAGCCCTGGACGAACTAGCGAGCACCGGGGAGCTGTTTTTT. Translation: CASSQALDELASTGELFF. This rearrangement joins TRBV3-1 (or the pseudogene TRBV3-2) to TRBJ2-2; the match to TRBD2 covers 7 bases. Trimming at V came to 1 base and at J to 4 bases, leaving 12 bases not matched to a gene. The germline V gene has CDR1 LGHDT and CDR2 YNNKEL (reference sequence). The length of the CDR3 is 18 residues.

This rearrangement joins TRBV9 to TRBJ1-1; D gene unclear. CDR3 length: 17 amino acids. Germline-derived CDR1 and CDR2 are SGDLS and YYNGEE. V shed 0 bases and J shed 6 bases, with 21 bases lying between them. The CDR3 is CASSVDPPGLTKAEAFF. CDR3 sequence (DNA): TGTGCCAGCAGCGTAGACCCCCCCGGATTGACAAAGGCTGAAGCTTTCTTT.

The DNA for the CDR3 is TGTGCCAGCAGTGAAAGAGGGCAGGGGGCGGGGGATACGCAGTATTTT. Translated, it gives CASSERGQGAGDTQYF. The V call is TRBV2, the J call TRBJ2-3; 8 bases match TRBD1. The CDR3 covers 16 residues. Germline V gives CDR1 SNHLY, CDR2 FYNNEI. V was clipped by 2 bases and J by 6 bases; unmatched bases: 10.

The chain uses TRBV5-1 and TRBJ1-2; D might be TRBD1 (6 bases). The V gene lost 2 bases and the J gene lost 4 bases, with 15 bases spanning the gap. CDR1 is SGHRS, CDR2 YFSETQ, per germline. This CDR3 is built from 15 residues. CDR3 in amino acids: CASSFAGGPSYGYTF. DNA for the CDR3: TGCGCCAGCAGCTTTGCCGGGGGGCCCTCCTATGGCTACACCTTC.

The chain couples TRBV5-5 to TRBJ2-1; TRBD2 matches 9 bases. The CDR3 sequence is 19 residues long. CDR1 SGHKS and CDR2 YYEKEE come from the germline V gene (reference sequence). V lost 3 bases, J lost 10 bases, and 23 bases stayed unmatched. The CDR3 sequence: CASSWSGELFSGGLKEQFF. The CDR3 DNA is TGTGCCAGCAGCTGGAGCGGGGAACTCTTTAGCGGGGGTTTAAAAGAGCAGTTCTTC.

The rearrangement joins TRBV6-1 to TRBJ1-1; possibly TRBD1 for D (5 bases). CDR3 length equals 15 residues. Trimming left V 3 bases short and J 5 bases short, with 16 bases between. Germline CDR1 is MNHNS and CDR2 is SASEGT. The CDR3 loop is CASSDTGLRGTEAFF. The CDR3 nucleotides read TGTGCCAGCAGTGACACGGGACTCAGAGGAACTGAAGCTTTCTTT.

This clone was seen once. This sequence joins TRBV5-1 and TRBJ2-1, with 10 positions matching TRBD1. The CDR3 sequence is 13 residues long. Looked up from germline, CDR1 is SGHRS and CDR2 is YFSETQ. V lost 4 bases to trimming and J lost 9 bases; unmatched junction nucleotides: 4. The CDR3 DNA follows: TGCGCCAGCAGCAAGGGACAGGGGTTTGAGCAGTTCTTC. Translation gives CASSKGQGFEQFF.

V usage is TRBV11-2 and J usage is TRBJ1-1; tentative D call: TRBD1 (6 bases). The length of the CDR3 is 14 residues. The V end lost 1 base, the J end lost 4 bases, and 10 bases lay between the germline ends. Looked up from germline, CDR1 is SGHAT and CDR2 is FQNNGV. The CDR3 DNA reads as TGTGCCAGCAGCTTAGTCAAGGGGGTCACTGAAGCTTTCTTT. Encoded protein: CASSLVKGVTEAFF. The whole variable domain, filled in from reference TRBV11-2 and TRBJ1-1, reads EAGVAQSPRYKIIEKRQSVAFWCNPISGHATLYWYQQILGQGPKLLIQFQNNGVVDDSQLPKDRFSAERLKGVDSTLKIQPAKLEDSAVYLCASSLVKGVTEAFFGQGTRLTVV.

The sample holds a few counts of this clone. The chain combines TRBV18 with TRBJ2-6, with D tentatively TRBD2 (6 bases). Per germline, CDR1 KGHSH and CDR2 LQKENI. The CDR3 contains 14 residues. V gave up 2 bases and J gave up 4 bases, with 6 bases separating them. The DNA of the CDR3 is TGTGCCAGCTCACCAGGGAGGGGGGCCAACGTCCTGACTTTC. Translated: CASSPGRGANVLTF.

V usage is TRBV6-2 or TRBV6-3 and J usage is TRBJ2-7; TRBD1 aligns across 7 bases. V was pared by 4 bases and J by 0 bases, with 9 bases of the junction left unmatched. The CDR3 spans 16 residues. Germline V gene data show CDR1 as MNHEY and CDR2 as SVGEGT. The CDR3 loop is CASSWGQKLLSYEQYF. The CDR3, as DNA: TGTGCCAGCAGTTGGGGACAGAAACTGCTCTCCTACGAGCAGTACTTC.

The chain combines TRBV3-1 (or the pseudogene TRBV3-2) with TRBJ2-3, with 8 bases fitting TRBD2. The CDR3 has 16 residues. The germline V gene has CDR1 LGHDT and CDR2 YNNKEL (reference sequence). V was clipped by 7 bases and J by 6 bases; unmatched bases: 15. Here the CDR3 reads CASTLTRGGPADTQYF. In DNA, the CDR3 is TGTGCCAGCACCTTAACTCGCGGGGGGCCCGCGGATACGCAGTATTTT.

V gene TRBV19 combines with J gene TRBJ2-7, with 8 bases lining up with TRBD1. Germline loops: CDR1 LNHDA, CDR2 SQIVND (reference sequence). The CDR3 covers 15 residues. The ends lost 2 bases at V and 2 bases at J; junction bases unmatched: 5. The CDR3 spells CASSISQGDTYEQYF. CDR3 coding DNA: TGTGCCAGTAGTATATCACAGGGGGACACCTACGAGCAGTACTTC.

V is TRBV27 and J is TRBJ1-5, with D perhaps matching TRBD1 (6 bases). V gave up 5 bases and J gave up 3 bases, with 14 bases separating them. Germline loops: CDR1 MNHEY, CDR2 SMNVEV (reference sequence). There are 15 residues in the CDR3. The CDR3 loop is CASSRTGHLNQPQHF. CDR3 nucleotide sequence: TGTGCCAGCAGTCGAACGGGACACCTCAATCAGCCCCAGCATTTT.

The V gene is TRBV11-1, the J gene TRBJ1-3; possibly TRBD1 for D (5 bases). The CDR3 spans 15 residues. Germline assignment: CDR1 SGHAT and CDR2 FQDESV (reference sequence). V shed 3 bases and J shed 1 base, with 10 bases lying between them. CDR3: CASSFAQGSGNTIYF. CDR3 in DNA: TGTGCCAGCAGCTTCGCGCAGGGATCTGGAAACACCATATATTTT.

This clone was recorded a few times. The genes are TRBV4-3 and TRBJ1-2; 8 positions agree with TRBD1. CDR3 length equals 14 residues. V lost 0 bases and J lost 7; bases outside the gene matches: 4. Germline values: CDR1 LGHNA, CDR2 YSLEER. In DNA, the CDR3 is TGCGCCAGCAGCCAAGATTTAGGGACAGGTGGCTACACCTTC. It codes for CASSQDLGTGGYTF.

The chain employs TRBV9 and TRBJ1-6, with 10 bases lining up with TRBD1. This CDR3 region has 15 residues. Germline loops: CDR1 SGDLS, CDR2 YYNGEE. Unmatched junction bases numbered 7, after V lost 3 bases and J lost 10 bases. CDR3: CASSAYGTGDSPLHF. CDR3 sequence (DNA): TGTGCCAGCAGCGCCTACGGGACAGGGGACTCACCCCTCCACTTT. Together with reference TRBV9 and TRBJ1-6, the CDR3 gives the full variable domain: DSGVTQTPKHLITATGQRVTLRCSPRSGDLSVYWYQQSLDQGLQFLIQYYNGEERAKGNILERFSAQQFPDLHSELNLSSLELGDSALYFCASSAYGTGDSPLHFGNGTRLTVT.